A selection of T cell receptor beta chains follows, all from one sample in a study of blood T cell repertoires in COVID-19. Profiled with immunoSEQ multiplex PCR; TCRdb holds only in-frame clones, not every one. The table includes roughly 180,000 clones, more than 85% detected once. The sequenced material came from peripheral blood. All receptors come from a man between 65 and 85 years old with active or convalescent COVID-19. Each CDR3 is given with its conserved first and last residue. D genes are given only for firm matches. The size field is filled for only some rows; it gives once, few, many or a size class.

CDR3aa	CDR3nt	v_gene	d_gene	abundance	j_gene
CASRGQGGQVYEQYF	TGTGCCAGCAGGGGACAGGGGGGTCAAGTCTACGAGCAGTACTTC	TRBV2	TRBD1	once	TRBJ2-7
CAIREDRGQEKLFF	TGTGCCATCAGGGAGGACAGGGGGCAAGAAAAACTGTTTTTT	TRBV10-3	TRBD1	.	TRBJ1-4
CASSTDRDTGELFF	TGCGCCAGCAGCACAGACAGGGACACCGGGGAGCTGTTTTTT	TRBV4-1	TRBD1	.	TRBJ2-2
CASSQDGGAGRGEQYF	TGCGCCAGCAGCCAAGATGGGGGAGCGGGTAGGGGCGAGCAGTACTTC	TRBV4-3	.	.	TRBJ2-7
CSASSPSGNSYEQYF	TGCAGTGCTAGTAGCCCTAGCGGGAACTCCTACGAGCAGTACTTC	TRBV20-1	TRBD2	.	TRBJ2-7
CASTDTGELFF	TGTGCCAGTACCGACACCGGGGAGCTGTTTTTT	TRBV19	.	.	TRBJ2-2
CASSQDWTSGNYEQYF	TGCGCCAGCAGCCAAGATTGGACTAGCGGGAATTACGAGCAGTACTTC	TRBV4-1	TRBD2	.	TRBJ2-7
CASSRDFAYEQYF	TGTGCCAGCAGTCGGGACTTCGCCTACGAGCAGTACTTC	TRBV6-6	.	once	TRBJ2-7
CASSIGGQIRHGYTF	TGTGCCAGTAGTATAGGGGGACAGATCCGGCATGGCTACACCTTC	TRBV19	TRBD1	.	TRBJ1-2
CASSIDRAFSYEQYF	TGTGCCAGCAGCATAGACAGGGCCTTCTCCTACGAGCAGTACTTC	TRBV7-6	TRBD1	.	TRBJ2-7
CASSHPGQRRGELFF	TGTGCCAGTAGTCATCCGGGACAGAGACGGGGGGAGCTGTTTTTT	TRBV19	TRBD1	.	TRBJ2-2
CASSQDQVLNEKLFF	TGTGCCAGCAGCCAAGATCAGGTTCTTAATGAAAAACTGTTTTTT	TRBV3-1/TRBV3-2	.	.	TRBJ1-4
CASSLAGGNSGNEQFF	TGTGCCAGCAGCCTAGCGGGAGGGAACTCCGGCAATGAGCAGTTCTTC	TRBV7-8	TRBD2	.	TRBJ2-1
CASSEGGRGNSPLHF	TGTGCCAGCAGTGAAGGAGGCAGAGGGAATTCACCCCTCCACTTT	TRBV6-1	.	.	TRBJ1-6
CASRGGADNYGYTF	TGCGCCAGCAGGGGGGGGGCTGATAACTATGGCTACACCTTC	TRBV4-1	.	.	TRBJ1-2
CASSLGLEGLYEQYF	TGTGCCAGCAGTTTGGGACTAGAGGGACTCTACGAGCAGTACTTC	TRBV6-5	TRBD2	.	TRBJ2-7
CASSIGRLSGANVLTF	TGTGCCAGTAGTATAGGCAGACTCTCTGGGGCCAACGTCCTGACTTTC	TRBV19	.	.	TRBJ2-6
CASSPGQHTEAFF	TGCGCCAGCAGCCCGGGACAGCACACTGAAGCTTTCTTT	TRBV4-3	TRBD1	.	TRBJ1-1
CARPPLPQHF	TGTGCCAGGCCCCCTCTTCCCCAGCATTTT	TRBV10-3	.	.	TRBJ1-5
CASSWGQGAGEAFF	TGCGCCAGCAGCTGGGGGCAGGGGGCTGGTGAAGCTTTCTTT	TRBV5-1	TRBD1	.	TRBJ1-1
CASSGDQSSYNEQFF	TGTGCCAGCAGCGGAGACCAATCGTCCTACAATGAGCAGTTCTTC	TRBV27	.	.	TRBJ2-1
CATSRGGYGELFF	TGTGCCACCAGCAGGGGGGGTTACGGGGAGCTGTTTTTT	TRBV15	.	few	TRBJ2-2
CASRSERYSTDTQYF	TGCGCCAGCCGTAGCGAGAGGTATAGCACAGATACGCAGTATTTT	TRBV5-1	.	.	TRBJ2-3
CASSPPTGDVSEQYF	TGTGCCAGCAGCCCACCGACAGGGGACGTTTCCGAGCAGTACTTC	TRBV5-4	TRBD1	.	TRBJ2-7
CASSGTHRDSPYEQYF	TGTGCCAGCAGCGGAACCCACAGGGATTCCCCCTACGAGCAGTACTTC	TRBV9	.	few	TRBJ2-7